Only a few counts were recorded for the clone carrying this T cell receptor beta chain. The data originate from a study of glioma-infiltrating T cells after dendritic cell vaccination. Germline V gene sequence: CDR1 SGHVS, CDR2 FNYEAQ. Trimming at V came to 5 bases and at J to 2 bases, leaving 11 bases not matched to a gene. The CDR3 extends over 16 amino acids. TCRB CDR3 was amplified from 2 ug genomic DNA or less. Assay: immunoSEQ multiplex PCR; the TCRdb copy retains only in-frame clones and omits some. The sample contains more than 70,000 clones, roughly 87% of which appear only once. Time point specified: after dendritic cell vaccination, including at tumor progression/relapse.

The material was blood, obtained after dendritic cell vaccination. This chain joins TRBV7-6 and TRBJ2-7; 8 bases line up with TRBD1. The receptor's source is a human donor with glioblastoma. CDR3 residues: CASSRSPDRGAYEQYF. CDR3 sequence (DNA): TGTGCCAGCAGCCGGAGCCCCGACAGGGGTGCCTACGAGCAGTACTTC.